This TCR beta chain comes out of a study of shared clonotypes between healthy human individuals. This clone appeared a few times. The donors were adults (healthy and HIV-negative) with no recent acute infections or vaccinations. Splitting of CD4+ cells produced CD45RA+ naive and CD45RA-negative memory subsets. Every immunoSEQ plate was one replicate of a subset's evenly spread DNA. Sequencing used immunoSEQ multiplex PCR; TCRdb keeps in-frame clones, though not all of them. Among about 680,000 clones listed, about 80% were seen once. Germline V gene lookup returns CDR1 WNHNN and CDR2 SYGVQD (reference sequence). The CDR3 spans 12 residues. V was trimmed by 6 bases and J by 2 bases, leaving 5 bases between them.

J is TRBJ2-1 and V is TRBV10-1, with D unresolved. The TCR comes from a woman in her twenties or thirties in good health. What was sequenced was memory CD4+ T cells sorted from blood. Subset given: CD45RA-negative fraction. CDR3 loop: CASSDAYNEQFF. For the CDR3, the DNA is TGCGCCAGCAGCGATGCCTACAATGAGCAGTTCTTC.